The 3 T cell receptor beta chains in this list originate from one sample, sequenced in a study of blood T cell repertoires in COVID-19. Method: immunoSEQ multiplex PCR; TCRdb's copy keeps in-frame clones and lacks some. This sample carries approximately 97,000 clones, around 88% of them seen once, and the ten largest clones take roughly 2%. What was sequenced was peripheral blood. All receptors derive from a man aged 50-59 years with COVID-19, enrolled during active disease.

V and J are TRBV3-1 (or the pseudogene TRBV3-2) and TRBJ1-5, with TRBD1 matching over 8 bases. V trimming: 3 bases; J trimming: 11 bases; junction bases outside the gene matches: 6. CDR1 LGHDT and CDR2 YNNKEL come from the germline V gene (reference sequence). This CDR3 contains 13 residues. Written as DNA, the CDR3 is TGTGCCAGCAGCCAGGGTGCAGGGGGCTCCCAGCATTTT. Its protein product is CASSQGAGGSQHF.

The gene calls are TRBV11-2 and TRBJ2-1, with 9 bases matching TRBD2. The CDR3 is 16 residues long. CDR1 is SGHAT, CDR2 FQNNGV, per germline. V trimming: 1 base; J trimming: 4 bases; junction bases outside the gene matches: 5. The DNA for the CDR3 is TGTGCCAGCAGCTTAGTCATAGCGGGGGTGTACAATGAGCAGTTCTTC. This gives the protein CASSLVIAGVYNEQFF.

CDR3: CASSYSRTGGSDGYTF. CDR3 bases: TGTGCCAGCAGTTACTCGAGGACAGGGGGGAGCGATGGCTACACCTTC. The V call is TRBV6-5, the J call TRBJ1-2; 10 nucleotides align to TRBD1. V lost 0 bases and J lost 6; bases outside the gene matches: 7. Germline values: CDR1 MNHEY, CDR2 SVGAGI. This CDR3 is 16 amino acids long.